A single sample is the source of the 21 T cell receptor beta chains below, sequenced in a study of cytomegalovirus exposure and HLA in healthy donors. 13 Jbeta primers and 60 Vbeta primers were used for the PCR. Clones were sequenced by immunoSEQ multiplex PCR, and TCRdb holds only the in-frame ones, with some missing. The table has a few hundred thousand clones, 85% to 95% seen once. The source material was PBMCs. The receptors were sampled from a girl aged 2-15 years in good health and CMV-seronegative.

About this clone: The identical CDR3 is also encoded by other nucleotide sequences in the sample. This sequence joins TRBV28 and TRBJ2-7; D may be TRBD1 (6 bases). V was cut by 6 bases and J by 4 bases, with 10 bases left in between. The CDR3 loop spans 12 amino acids. Germline assignment: CDR1 MDHEN and CDR2 SYDVKM. CDR3: CASRTGPYEQYF. CDR3 in DNA: TGTGCCAGCAGGACAGGTCCTTACGAGCAGTACTTC.

The genes are TRBV28 and TRBJ2-1, with 8 bases fitting TRBD2. Unmatched junction bases numbered 4, after V lost 6 bases and J lost 0 bases. The CDR3 totals 15 residues. The germline CDR1 and CDR2 sequences are MDHEN and SYDVKM. The CDR3 sequence is CASRRAGASYNEQFF. DNA of the CDR3: TGTGCCAGCAGGAGAGCGGGAGCCTCCTACAATGAGCAGTTCTTC.

This clone was seen only a few times. The chain couples TRBV6-5 to TRBJ2-5, with a tentative D call TRBD1 (6 bases). Trimming pared 2 bases from V and 1 base from J, leaving 11 bases between. The CDR3 runs to 15 residues. The germline V gene has CDR1 MNHEY and CDR2 SVGAGI. CDR3 nucleotides: TGTGCCAGCAGTTACCAAGGGACATTCCAAGAGACCCAGTACTTC. This translates into CASSYQGTFQETQYF.

For this clone: The same CDR3 arises from other DNA sequences in this sample as well. The rearrangement joins TRBV4-2 to TRBJ2-3; 7 bases match TRBD2. V lost 6 bases, J lost 3 bases, and 3 bases stayed unmatched. This CDR3 is 13 amino acids long. Germline V gene lookup returns CDR1 LGHNA and CDR2 YNFKEQ. The DNA of the CDR3 is TGTGCCAGCAGTCCTAGCGGAACAGATACGCAGTATTTT. Protein sequence: CASSPSGTDTQYF.

V gene TRBV21-1 combines with J gene TRBJ2-7; the table's D call, TRBD2, has no DNA check behind it. TRBV21-1 is shown as a pseudogene. The CDR3 has 14 residues. The CDR3 sequence: CASSVAGSSYEQYF. The CDR3 DNA is TGTGCCAGCAGTGTAGCCGGAAGCTCCTACGAGCAGTACTTC.

The V call is TRBV5-1, the J call TRBJ1-1; 7 bases are shared with TRBD1. The CDR3 is 17 residues long. Germline CDR1 SGHRS, CDR2 YFSETQ. The trim removed 1 base at V and 0 bases at J, leaving 9 bases unmatched. The CDR3 sequence is CASSLSTGAIMNTEAFF. The CDR3 DNA reads TGCGCCAGCAGCTTGTCTACAGGGGCCATCATGAACACTGAAGCTTTCTTT.

The rearrangement joins TRBV7-8 to TRBJ1-5, with TRBD1 matching 8 bases. The germline V gene encodes CDR1 SGHVS and CDR2 FQNEAQ. Germline trimming cut 5 bases from V and 0 bases from J; bases unmatched to any gene: 6. This CDR3 spans 16 amino acids. The CDR3 DNA reads TGTGCCAGCAGCCTTCACAGGGGGGATAGCAATCAGCCCCAGCATTTT. Translated, it gives CASSLHRGDSNQPQHF.

The rearrangement links TRBV5-8 to TRBJ2-2, with 7 bases aligning to TRBD1. There are 15 residues in the CDR3. Germline assignment: CDR1 SGHTS and CDR2 YDEGEE. The trim removed 0 bases at V and 6 bases at J, leaving 5 bases unmatched. This chain's CDR3 is CASSLEGARAGELFF. CDR3 DNA sequence: TGTGCCAGCAGCTTGGAGGGGGCGAGGGCCGGGGAGCTGTTTTTT.

The chain joins TRBV6-1 to TRBJ1-6, with TRBD1 matching 11 bases. Germline loops: CDR1 MNHNS, CDR2 SASEGT. This CDR3 is 15 amino acids long. V was clipped by 5 bases and J by 8 bases; unmatched bases: 5. The CDR3 DNA reads TGTGCCAGCAGTAGGACAGGGGGCCGGGATTCACCCCTCCACTTT. Encoded protein: CASSRTGGRDSPLHF.

V is TRBV21-1 and J is TRBJ1-1; the table's D call, TRBD1, was not checked against the DNA. TRBV21-1 is an annotated pseudogene. This CDR3 has 16 residues. The DNA for the CDR3 is TGTGCCAGCAGCAAAGTAAGGGACAGGGGGAACACTGAAGCTTTCTTT. Translation gives CASSKVRDRGNTEAFF.

The chain couples TRBV2 to TRBJ1-4; 8 bases match TRBD1. With 5 bases clipped from V and 10 bases from J, the junction kept 9 bases outside the gene matches. This CDR3 has 14 amino acids. Germline V gene data show CDR1 as SNHLY and CDR2 as FYNNEI. CDR3 sequence (DNA): TGTGCCAGCAGTACCGACAGGGGCGAGGGAAAACTGTTTTTT. Translating it yields CASSTDRGEGKLFF.

The chain links TRBV11-3 to TRBJ2-1; D gene unclear. The V gene lost 1 base and the J gene lost 1 base, with 5 bases spanning the gap. Germline V CDR1 and CDR2: SGHNT, YENEEA. The CDR3 runs 14 residues. The CDR3 DNA reads TGTGCCAGCAGCTTAGGGCAGTCCTACAATGAGCAGTTCTTC. As protein: CASSLGQSYNEQFF. The variable domain in full, with the rest retrieved from reference TRBV11-3 and TRBJ2-1, is EAGVVQSPRYKIIEKKQPVAFWCNPISGHNTLYWYLQNLGQGPELLIRYENEEAVDDSQLPKDRFSAERLKGVDSTLKIQPAELGDSAVYLCASSLGQSYNEQFFGPGTRLTVL.

The V gene is TRBV30, the J gene TRBJ1-1; D is perhaps TRBD1 (6 bases). The CDR3 is 13 residues long. V shed 7 bases and J shed 4 bases, with 16 bases lying between them. Germline CDR1 is GTSNPN and CDR2 is SVGIG (reference sequence). The CDR3 coding sequence is TGTGCCTATTCTCGGGGGGCTGGCACTGAAGCTTTCTTT. The encoded protein is CAYSRGAGTEAFF.

The J gene is TRBJ1-5, the V gene TRBV12-5; TRBD1 aligns across 9 bases. There are 17 residues in the CDR3. V trimming: 3 bases; J trimming: 5 bases; junction bases outside the gene matches: 11. CDR1 and CDR2 (germline): LGHNT, FRNRAP. The CDR3 region is CASGFGPSRDRDQPQHF. DNA of the CDR3: TGTGCTAGTGGTTTCGGGCCGTCACGGGACAGGGATCAGCCCCAGCATTTT.

CDR3: CSVRGGDSGANVLTF. The CDR3 region has the DNA TGCAGCGTTCGGGGGGGCGACTCTGGGGCCAACGTCCTGACTTTC. This chain connects TRBV29-1 to TRBJ2-6, with TRBD2 matching over 8 bases. The V segment lost 5 bases and the J segment 0 bases; nucleotides outside the gene matches: 3. This CDR3 is built from 15 residues. Germline V gene data show CDR1 as SQVTM and CDR2 as ANQGSEA.

The V call is TRBV6-6, the J call TRBJ2-4; 8 bases agree with TRBD1. V gave up 6 bases and J gave up 0 bases; unmatched junction bases: 7. Germline lookup yields CDR1 MNHNY and CDR2 SVGAGI (reference sequence). This CDR3 has 16 residues. CDR3 in DNA: TGTGCCAGCAGCGGACAGGGAGCTCTAGCCAAAAACATTCAGTACTTC. This sequence encodes CASSGQGALAKNIQYF.

This chain connects TRBV5-1 to TRBJ2-4, with TRBD1 matching over 9 bases. The CDR3 totals 15 residues. Germline CDR1 is SGHRS and CDR2 is YFSETQ. V shed 3 bases, J shed 6 bases, and the junction held 7 bases outside the gene matches. The CDR3 protein is CASSSGGQGLNIQYF. The CDR3 nucleotides read TGCGCCAGCAGCTCAGGAGGACAGGGGTTAAACATTCAGTACTTC.

This chain connects TRBV6-6 to TRBJ2-7; D is possibly TRBD2 (5 bases). Trimming took 4 bases from V and 6 from J, leaving 13 bases between them. There are 13 residues in the CDR3. Germline V gives CDR1 MNHNY, CDR2 SVGAGI (reference sequence). CDR3 DNA sequence: TGTGCCAGCAGTTTCAAACGGGAACTCGAGCAGTACTTC. Residues: CASSFKRELEQYF.

The chain recombines TRBV6-5 with TRBJ2-2, with 10 positions matching TRBD2. The CDR3 runs 15 residues. Germline CDR1 MNHEY, CDR2 SVGAGI. With 5 bases clipped from V and 6 bases from J, the junction kept 6 bases outside the gene matches. The CDR3 protein is CASSPSGGVPGELFF. DNA for the CDR3: TGTGCCAGCAGTCCAAGCGGGGGGGTTCCCGGGGAGCTGTTTTTT.

The chain is built from TRBV6-5 and TRBJ1-2, with 8 bases aligning to TRBD1. CDR1 and CDR2 (germline): MNHEY, SVGAGI. Germline trimming cut 4 bases from V and 4 bases from J; bases unmatched to any gene: 8. The CDR3 contains 15 residues. The CDR3 sequence is CASSLRTGTLYGYTF. CDR3 nucleotide sequence: TGTGCCAGCAGTTTACGGACAGGGACCCTCTATGGCTACACCTTC.

This chain joins TRBV6-6 and TRBJ2-7; 9 bases map to TRBD2. V was pared by 6 bases and J by 11 bases, with 17 bases of the junction left unmatched. Germline V CDR1 and CDR2: MNHNY, SVGAGI (reference sequence). This CDR3 is built from 15 residues. CDR3 DNA: TGTGCCAGCAGCATCGCCGGGACTAGCCTAGGCGGGGAGTACTTC. Translating it yields CASSIAGTSLGGEYF.